This TCR beta chain comes out of a study of response to subunit inactivated influenza vaccine. TCRdb itself ran the RT-PCR reads through MiXCR, one entry per CDR3 protein. The table has hundreds of thousands of distinct CDR3 sequences, around a sixth seen once. Germline loops: CDR1 SGHNT, CDR2 YENEEA. Losses at the gene ends were 5 bases for V and 2 bases for J; bases not matched to a gene: 8. This CDR3 comprises 16 residues. Study-wide points: It was the authors' suggestion that each seasonal influenza vaccination recruits few new T cells.

As concerns this clonotype: Antigen: not known.

The sample consisted of PBMCs from blood, taken 11 to 12 days after vaccination. This receptor was identified in a man in his fifties or sixties who received an inactivated influenza vaccine. V is TRBV11-3 and J is TRBJ2-1; 8 bases line up with TRBD1. The CDR3 DNA reads TGTGCCAGCAGCCCCCACCGGACAGGGACCTACAATGAGCAGTTCTTC. Amino acids: CASSPHRTGTYNEQFF.